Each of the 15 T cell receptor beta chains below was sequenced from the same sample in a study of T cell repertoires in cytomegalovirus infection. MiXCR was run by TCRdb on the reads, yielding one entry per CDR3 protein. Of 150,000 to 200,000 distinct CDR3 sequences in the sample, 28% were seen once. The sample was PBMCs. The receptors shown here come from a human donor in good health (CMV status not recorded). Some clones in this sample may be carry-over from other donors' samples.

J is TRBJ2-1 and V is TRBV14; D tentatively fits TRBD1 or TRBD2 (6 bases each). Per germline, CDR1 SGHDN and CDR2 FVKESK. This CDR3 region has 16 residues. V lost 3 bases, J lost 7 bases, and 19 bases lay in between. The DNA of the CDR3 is TGTGCCAGCAGCCAGAGGGGGGTGGTTCCGAGGAATGAGCAGTTCTTC. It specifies CASSQRGVVPRNEQFF.

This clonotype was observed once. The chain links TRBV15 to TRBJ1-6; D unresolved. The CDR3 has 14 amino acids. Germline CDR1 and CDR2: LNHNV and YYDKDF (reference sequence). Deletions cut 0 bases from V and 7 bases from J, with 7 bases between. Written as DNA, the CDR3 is TGTGCCACCAGCAGAGAGGGCAGAAATTCACCCCTCCACTTT. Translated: CATSREGRNSPLHF.

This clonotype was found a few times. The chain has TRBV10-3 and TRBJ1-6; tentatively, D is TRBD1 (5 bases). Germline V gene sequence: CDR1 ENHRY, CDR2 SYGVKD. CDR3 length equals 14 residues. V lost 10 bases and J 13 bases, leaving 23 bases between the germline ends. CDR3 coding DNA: TGTGCCAGCCAAGGGACGGGGGGGGAATCCCCCCTCCACTTT. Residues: CASQGTGGESPLHF.

The CDR3 DNA reads as TGTGCCAGCAGGGGACAGCCCTCCTACAATGAGCAGTTCTTC. Translated: CASRGQPSYNEQFF. The chain links TRBV2 to TRBJ2-1; TRBD1 matches at 7 bases. V lost 6 bases, J lost 0 bases, and 2 bases stayed unmatched. This CDR3 region has 14 residues. The germline V gene has CDR1 SNHLY and CDR2 FYNNEI.

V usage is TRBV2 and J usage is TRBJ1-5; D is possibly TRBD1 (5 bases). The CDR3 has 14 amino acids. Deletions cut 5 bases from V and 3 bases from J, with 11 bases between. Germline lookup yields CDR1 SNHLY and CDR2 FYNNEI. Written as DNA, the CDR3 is TGTGCCAGCAGTCGGGACGACGTCAATCAGCCCCAGCATTTT. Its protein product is CASSRDDVNQPQHF.

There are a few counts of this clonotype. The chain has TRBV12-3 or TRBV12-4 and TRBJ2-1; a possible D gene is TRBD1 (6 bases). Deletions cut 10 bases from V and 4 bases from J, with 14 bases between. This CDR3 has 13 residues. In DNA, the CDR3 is TGTGCCACTACGACAGGAGTTTACAATGAGCAGTTCTTC. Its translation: CATTTGVYNEQFF.

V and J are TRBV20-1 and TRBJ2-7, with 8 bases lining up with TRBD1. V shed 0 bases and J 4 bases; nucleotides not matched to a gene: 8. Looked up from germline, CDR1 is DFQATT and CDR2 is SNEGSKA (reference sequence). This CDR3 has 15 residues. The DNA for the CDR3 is TGCAGTGCTAGAGATCTCGCGGGACAGGATTACGAGCAGTACTTC. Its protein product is CSARDLAGQDYEQYF.

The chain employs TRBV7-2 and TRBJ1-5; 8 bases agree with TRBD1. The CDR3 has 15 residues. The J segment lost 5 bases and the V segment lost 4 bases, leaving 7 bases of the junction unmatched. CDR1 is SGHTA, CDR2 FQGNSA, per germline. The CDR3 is CASSSRTGQDQPQHF. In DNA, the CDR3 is TGTGCCAGCAGCTCCAGGACAGGGCAAGATCAGCCCCAGCATTTT.

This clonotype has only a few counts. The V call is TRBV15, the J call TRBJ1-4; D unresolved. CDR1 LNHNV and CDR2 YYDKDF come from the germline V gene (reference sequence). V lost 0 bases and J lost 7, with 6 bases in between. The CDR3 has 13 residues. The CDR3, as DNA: TGTGCCACCAGCAGAGATCTCGGTGAAAAACTGTTTTTT. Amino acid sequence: CATSRDLGEKLFF. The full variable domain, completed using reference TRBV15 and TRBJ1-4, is DAMVIQNPRYQVTQFGKPVTLSCSQTLNHNVMYWYQQKSSQAPKLLFHYYDKDFNNEADTPDNFQSRRPNTSFCFLDIRSPGLGDTAMYLCATSRDLGEKLFFGSGTQLSVL.

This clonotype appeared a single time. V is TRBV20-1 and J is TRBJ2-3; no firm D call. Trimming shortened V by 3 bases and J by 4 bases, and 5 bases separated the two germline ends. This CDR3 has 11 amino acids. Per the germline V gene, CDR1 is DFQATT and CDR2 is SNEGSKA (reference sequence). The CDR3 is CSASKADTQYF. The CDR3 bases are TGCAGTGCTAGTAAGGCAGATACGCAGTATTTT.

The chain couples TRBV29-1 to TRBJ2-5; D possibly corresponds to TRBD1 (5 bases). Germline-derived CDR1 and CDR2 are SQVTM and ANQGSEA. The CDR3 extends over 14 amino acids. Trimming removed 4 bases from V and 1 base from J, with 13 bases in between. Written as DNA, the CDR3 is TGCAGCGTTGGAACAGGTCTGATCCAAGAGACCCAGTACTTC. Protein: CSVGTGLIQETQYF. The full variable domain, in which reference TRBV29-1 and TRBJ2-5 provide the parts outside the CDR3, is SAVISQKPSRDICQRGTSLTIQCQVDSQVTMMFWYRQQPGQSLTLIATANQGSEATYESGFVIDKFPISRPNLTFSTLTVSNMSPEDSSIYLCSVGTGLIQETQYFGPGTRLLVL.

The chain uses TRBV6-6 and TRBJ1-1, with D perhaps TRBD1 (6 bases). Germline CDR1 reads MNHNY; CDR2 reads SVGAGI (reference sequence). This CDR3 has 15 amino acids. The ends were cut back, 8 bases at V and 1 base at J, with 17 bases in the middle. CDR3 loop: CASSTGSRKNTEAFF. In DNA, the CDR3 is TGTGCCAGCTCAACAGGGTCGCGAAAGAACACTGAAGCTTTCTTT.

For the CDR3, the DNA is TGTGCCAGCAGTGAAGCAGGACAGGGCGGTGCAGATACGCAGTATTTT. Translation gives CASSEAGQGGADTQYF. This chain links TRBV6-1 with TRBJ2-3; 8 bases fit TRBD1. Germline loops: CDR1 MNHNS, CDR2 SASEGT. There are 16 residues in the CDR3. V dropped 0 bases and J dropped 4; count of bases not matched to a gene: 6.

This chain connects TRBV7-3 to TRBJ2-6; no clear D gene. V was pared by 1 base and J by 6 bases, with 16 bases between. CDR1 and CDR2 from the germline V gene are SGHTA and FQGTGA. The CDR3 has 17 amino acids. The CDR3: CASSLISPGAAANVLTF. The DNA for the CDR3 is TGTGCCAGCAGCTTAATCTCTCCTGGAGCCGCGGCCAACGTCCTGACTTTC.

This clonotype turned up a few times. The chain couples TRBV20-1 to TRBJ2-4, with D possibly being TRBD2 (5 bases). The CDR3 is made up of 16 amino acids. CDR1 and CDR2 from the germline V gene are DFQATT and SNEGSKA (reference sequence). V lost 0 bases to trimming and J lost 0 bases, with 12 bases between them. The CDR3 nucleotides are TGCAGTGCTAGAGATGGAGGCGTCCTAGCCAAAAACATTCAGTACTTC. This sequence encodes CSARDGGVLAKNIQYF.